These T cell receptor beta chains were read from a single sample in a study of blood T cell repertoires in COVID-19. Repertoires were generated with immunoSEQ multiplex PCR, while TCRdb's copy carries only in-frame clones and drops some. The sample has 200,000 to 250,000 clones, approximately 80% seen once. Source material: peripheral blood. The receptors come from a man aged 50 to 60 with active or convalescent COVID-19. Both conserved end residues are part of each CDR3. D genes are given only for firm matches. Not all rows give a size; the values are once, few, many and, for expanded clones, a class.

NA,TRBV29-1,TRBJ2-2,NA,CSVDTQTRGTGELFF,TGCAGCGTCGATACACAAACCCGAGGCACCGGGGAGCTGTTTTTT
TRBD1,TRBV9,TRBJ2-2,once,CASSAGQGSLFGELFF,TGTGCCAGCAGCGCCGGACAGGGAAGCCTATTCGGGGAGCTGTTTTTT
TRBD1,TRBV7-9,TRBJ2-7,once,CASSLADRTSYEQYF,TGTGCCAGCAGCTTAGCGGACAGGACCTCCTACGAGCAGTACTTC
TRBD1,TRBV19,TRBJ2-3,NA,CASSISQGVSTDTQYF,TGTGCCAGTAGTATCTCGCAGGGGGTAAGCACAGATACGCAGTATTTT
TRBD1,TRBV19,TRBJ1-2,NA,CASSIEGTGGVYGYTF,TGTGCCAGTAGTATCGAAGGGACAGGGGGCGTCTATGGCTACACCTTC
TRBD1,TRBV10-3,TRBJ1-1,NA,CAISEMDRANTEAFF,TGTGCCATCAGTGAGATGGACAGGGCGAACACTGAAGCTTTCTTT
TRBD1,TRBV27,TRBJ2-5,NA,CASSHGQGQTQYF,TGTGCCAGCAGTCACGGACAGGGGCAGACCCAGTACTTC
NA,TRBV28,TRBJ1-4,NA,CASSLPALGNEKLFF,TGTGCCAGCAGTCTCCCGGCGCTAGGTAATGAAAAACTGTTTTTT
TRBD1,TRBV6-5,TRBJ2-5,NA,CASSPGTEETQYF,TGTGCCAGCAGTCCCGGGACAGAGGAGACCCAGTACTTC
NA,TRBV9,TRBJ2-5,NA,CASSVDSNQETQYF,TGTGCCAGCAGCGTAGACAGCAACCAAGAGACCCAGTACTTC
TRBD1,TRBV7-2,TRBJ1-2,NA,CASSSSTGGRGYTF,TGTGCCAGCAGCTCATCCACAGGGGGCCGGGGCTACACCTTC
TRBD1,TRBV5-4,TRBJ2-7,once,CASSPRQGVPYEQYF,TGTGCCAGCAGCCCTAGACAGGGTGTCCCCTACGAGCAGTACTTC
TRBD1,TRBV4-2,TRBJ2-5,NA,CASSQPGTEETQYF,TGTGCCAGCAGCCAACCCGGGACAGAGGAGACCCAGTACTTC
NA,TRBV7-6,TRBJ2-1,NA,CASSKGLSGYNEQFF,TGTGCCAGCAGTAAAGGACTGTCGGGGTACAATGAGCAGTTCTTC
TRBD2,TRBV7-2,TRBJ2-5,NA,CASSHSGSFEETQYF,TGTGCCAGCAGCCACAGCGGGAGTTTTGAGGAGACCCAGTACTTC
TRBD1,TRBV19,TRBJ1-2,NA,CASSTPDRDNYGYTF,TGTGCCAGTAGTACCCCAGACAGGGATAACTATGGCTACACCTTC
TRBD1,TRBV5-1,TRBJ1-2,NA,CASTLGQGGGYTF,TGCGCCAGCACCCTCGGACAGGGCGGGGGCTACACCTTC
NA,TRBV19,TRBJ1-1,NA,CASRLGGGEAFF,TGTGCCAGTAGGTTAGGGGGGGGTGAAGCTTTCTTT
NA,TRBV7-3,TRBJ2-1,few,CASSPGSLREQFF,TGTGCCAGCAGCCCCGGGTCCCTCAGAGAGCAGTTCTTC